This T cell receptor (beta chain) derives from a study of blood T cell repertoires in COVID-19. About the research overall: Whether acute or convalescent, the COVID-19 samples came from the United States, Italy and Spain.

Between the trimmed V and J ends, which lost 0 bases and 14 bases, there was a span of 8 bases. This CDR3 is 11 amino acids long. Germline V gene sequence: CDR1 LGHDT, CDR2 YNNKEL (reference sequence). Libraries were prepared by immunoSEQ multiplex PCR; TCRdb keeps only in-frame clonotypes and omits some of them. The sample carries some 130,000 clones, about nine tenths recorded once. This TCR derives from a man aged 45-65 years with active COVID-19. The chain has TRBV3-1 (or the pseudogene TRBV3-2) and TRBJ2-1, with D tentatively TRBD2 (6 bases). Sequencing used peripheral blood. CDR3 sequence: CASSQDWTKFF. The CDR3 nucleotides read TGTGCCAGCAGCCAAGATTGGACTAAGTTCTTC.